Each of the 32 T cell receptor beta chains below was sequenced from the same sample in a study of T cell clones after liver transplantation. Measured with immunoSEQ multiplex PCR; TCRdb has only the in-frame clones, and not every one. The table includes some 16,000 clones, approximately 80% detected once. The sample consisted of CD8+ T cells from blood, taken around 50 months after liver transplant. These receptors were taken from a human patient who received a liver transplant. A share of the T cells may be of graft donor origin.

A remark on this clone: One junction end disagrees with the germline gene, perhaps due to a read error. The rearrangement links TRBV7-3 to TRBJ2-1; D call uncertain. CDR3 length equals 14 residues. CDR1 is SGHTA, CDR2 FQGTGA, per germline. This CDR3 is CASSSGSSHNEQFF. Here the CDR3 DNA reads TGTGCCAGCAGCTCGGGTAGCTCCCACAATGAGCAGTTCTTC.

The chain is built from TRBV4-3 and TRBJ2-1; TRBD2 matches 13 bases. V shed 2 bases, J shed 5 bases, and the junction held 6 bases outside the gene matches. Germline CDR1 is LGHNA and CDR2 is YSLEER. The CDR3 is made up of 17 amino acids. DNA of the CDR3: TGCGCCAGCAGCCAATTTGGGGGACTAGCGGGGAACAATGAGCAGTTCTTC. Residues: CASSQFGGLAGNNEQFF.

The gene calls are TRBV6-1 and TRBJ1-5; the match to TRBD1 covers 9 bases. V gave up 2 bases and J gave up 6 bases; unmatched junction bases: 5. CDR1 MNHNS and CDR2 SASEGT come from the germline V gene. CDR3 length equals 15 residues. The CDR3 region has the DNA TGTGCCAGCAGTGAACGGACAGGGGTGAGTCAGCCCCAGCATTTT. Its protein product is CASSERTGVSQPQHF.

The chain is built from TRBV6-6 and TRBJ2-1; 13 bases line up with TRBD2. CDR3 length: 15 amino acids. Unmatched junction bases numbered 2, after V lost 2 bases and J lost 7 bases. Germline lookup yields CDR1 MNHNY and CDR2 SVGAGI (reference sequence). The CDR3 is CASSYLGLAGNEQFF. CDR3 DNA sequence: TGTGCCAGCAGTTACCTGGGACTAGCGGGGAATGAGCAGTTCTTC.

This clone was seen just once. The chain couples TRBV7-3 to TRBJ2-1, with TRBD1 as a possible D gene (6 bases). Germline CDR1 and CDR2: SGHTA and FQGTGA. This CDR3 is 15 amino acids long. Trimming took off 1 base at V and 5 bases at J, with 12 bases between the two ends. In DNA, the CDR3 is TGTGCCAGCAGCTTAAGGCAGGGGTTAAACAATGAGCAGTTCTTC. It yields the protein CASSLRQGLNNEQFF.

The chain is built from TRBV5-5 and TRBJ1-2; 8 bases are shared with TRBD1. The V gene end was trimmed by 3 bases and the J gene end by 8 bases; junction bases not matched to a gene: 3. Per the germline V gene, CDR1 is SGHKS and CDR2 is YYEKEE (reference sequence). The CDR3 loop spans 12 amino acids. The CDR3 is CASSWDRQGYTF. As DNA, the CDR3 is TGTGCCAGCAGCTGGGACAGGCAAGGCTACACCTTC.

This clone was seen repeatedly, ten times or more. V and J are TRBV27 and TRBJ1-1, with D maybe TRBD1 (5 bases). Per germline, CDR1 MNHEY and CDR2 SMNVEV (reference sequence). Trimming took off 0 bases at V and 0 bases at J, with 8 bases between the two ends. This CDR3 has 15 amino acids. The CDR3 region is CASSLSTTVNTEAFF. CDR3 nucleotides: TGTGCCAGCAGTTTATCCACGACAGTGAACACTGAAGCTTTCTTT.

V gene TRBV27 combines with J gene TRBJ1-2, with D perhaps TRBD1 (6 bases). The V gene lost 4 bases and the J gene lost 8 bases, with 17 bases spanning the gap. Germline CDR1 reads MNHEY; CDR2 reads SMNVEV (reference sequence). The CDR3 has 14 residues. CDR3 loop: CASSSLTGVYGYTF. CDR3 DNA: TGTGCCAGCAGTTCCCTGACAGGCGTCTACGGCTACACCTTC.

The rearrangement uses TRBV15 and TRBJ1-5; D perhaps matches TRBD1 (5 bases). Looked up from germline, CDR1 is LNHNV and CDR2 is YYDKDF (reference sequence). V was cut by 2 bases and J by 5 bases, with 13 bases left in between. The CDR3 is 15 amino acids. Written as DNA, the CDR3 is TGTGCCACCAGCAGACTAGACAGAGAGGATCAGCCCCAGCATTTT. Its protein product is CATSRLDREDQPQHF.

This rearrangement joins TRBV19 to TRBJ1-2; D is uncertain. Germline CDR1 reads LNHDA; CDR2 reads SQIVND (reference sequence). This CDR3 comprises 13 residues. The germline V and J ends were trimmed by 7 bases and 4 bases, with 13 bases remaining between them. CDR3 residues: CASNPTEGYGYTF. The CDR3 coding sequence is TGTGCCAGTAACCCGACGGAAGGCTATGGCTACACCTTC.

The V call is TRBV2, the J call TRBJ1-2; D is unresolved. The CDR3 spans 13 residues. V lost 2 bases and J lost 5, with 9 bases in between. The germline CDR1 and CDR2 sequences are SNHLY and FYNNEI. The CDR3 bases are TGTGCCAGCAGTGAAAATGCGGAGTATGGCTACACCTTC. It yields the protein CASSENAEYGYTF.

The table lists this clone with a few counts. The chain combines TRBV2 with TRBJ1-2; perhaps TRBD1 as D (5 bases). The CDR3 spans 10 residues. Per germline, CDR1 SNHLY and CDR2 FYNNEI. Between the trimmed V and J ends, which lost 6 bases and 9 bases, there was a span of 8 bases. CDR3 sequence (DNA): TGTGCCAGCAGAGAGGGGCGCTACACCTTC. It encodes CASREGRYTF. The entire variable domain, with the rest obtained from reference TRBV2 and TRBJ1-2, is as follows: EPEVTQTPSHQVTQMGQEVILRCVPISNHLYFYWYRQILGQKVEFLVSFYNNEISEKSEIFDDQFSVERPDGSNFTLKIRSTKLEDSAMYFCASREGRYTFGSGTRLTVV.

The chain uses TRBV28 and TRBJ2-6, with D possibly TRBD1 on 5 matching bases. The CDR3 runs 16 residues. CDR1 and CDR2 from the germline V gene are MDHEN and SYDVKM. The V end lost 4 bases, the J end lost 2 bases, and 12 bases lay between the germline ends. The CDR3 DNA sequence: TGTGCCAGCAGTTCGCCTCCCAGGGCTGGGGCCAACGTCCTGACTTTC. It encodes CASSSPPRAGANVLTF.

This chain's CDR3 is CASSLTGSANYGYTF. CDR3 sequence (DNA): TGTGCCAGCAGCTTAACCGGCAGCGCCAACTATGGCTACACCTTC. The gene calls are TRBV7-3 and TRBJ1-2; D ambiguous. V was trimmed by 0 bases and J by 2 bases, leaving 10 bases between them. CDR3 size: 15 residues. Germline CDR1 reads SGHTA; CDR2 reads FQGTGA.

The genes are TRBV11-3 and TRBJ2-1; D is possibly TRBD1 (6 bases). The germline V gene has CDR1 SGHNT and CDR2 YENEEA. The CDR3 length is 12 residues. Trimming removed 3 bases at V and 13 bases at J, with 13 bases between. This chain's CDR3 is CASSFMGAPQFF. The CDR3 DNA follows: TGTGCCAGCAGCTTTATGGGGGCCCCACAGTTCTTC.

The chain joins TRBV4-1 to TRBJ1-1, with D maybe TRBD1 (5 bases). V was trimmed by 1 base and J by 4 bases, leaving 13 bases between them. CDR1 is MGHRA and CDR2 is YSYEKL in the germline V gene. The CDR3 runs 15 residues. CDR3 loop: CASSQVAQGSTEAFF. The CDR3 DNA sequence: TGCGCCAGCAGCCAAGTGGCGCAGGGAAGCACTGAAGCTTTCTTT.

J is TRBJ2-7 and V is TRBV27; the match to TRBD1 covers 8 bases. This CDR3 has 12 residues. From germline, CDR1 is MNHEY and CDR2 SMNVEV (reference sequence). With 7 bases clipped from V and 4 bases from J, the junction kept 3 bases outside the gene matches. CDR3 nucleotide sequence: TGTGCCAGCATGGGACAGGATTACGAGCAGTACTTC. Protein product: CASMGQDYEQYF.

The chain links TRBV2 to TRBJ1-2, with D unclear. V was cut by 3 bases and J by 1 base, with 12 bases left in between. The germline V gene encodes CDR1 SNHLY and CDR2 FYNNEI. The CDR3 runs 15 residues. DNA of the CDR3: TGTGCCAGCAGTGACAGACATAGTTGTAACTATGGCTACACCTTC. Translation gives CASSDRHSCNYGYTF.

The chain couples TRBV19 to TRBJ2-7; TRBD2 is a possible D gene (6 bases). There are 14 residues in the CDR3. The germline gives CDR1 LNHDA, CDR2 SQIVND (reference sequence). Trimming left V 5 bases short and J 2 bases short, with 13 bases between. CDR3 amino acids: CASSPGGEPYEQYF. CDR3 in DNA: TGTGCCAGTAGTCCCGGAGGGGAACCCTACGAGCAGTACTTC.

CDR3 DNA: TGCGCCAGCAGCCAAAGACTGCTGGGATATCAGCCCCAGCATTTT. Translated: CASSQRLLGYQPQHF. The chain recombines TRBV4-1 with TRBJ1-5; D call uncertain. Germline CDR1 reads MGHRA; CDR2 reads YSYEKL. CDR3 length equals 15 residues. V was trimmed by 2 bases and J by 5 bases, leaving 13 bases between them.

V and J are TRBV7-3 and TRBJ1-6; D remains ambiguous. CDR3 size: 14 residues. CDR1 is SGHTA and CDR2 is FQGTGA in the germline V gene. V gave up 5 bases and J gave up 9 bases, with 14 bases separating them. CDR3: CASSHAGEGSPLHF. CDR3 DNA sequence: TGTGCCAGCAGCCACGCCGGGGAAGGTTCACCCCTCCACTTT.

A few counts support this clone. The V gene is TRBV9, the J gene TRBJ2-5; D is possibly TRBD1 or TRBD2 (5 bases each). The CDR3 runs to 12 residues. V lost 0 bases to trimming and J lost 5 bases, with 5 bases between them. Germline-derived CDR1 and CDR2 are SGDLS and YYNGEE. The CDR3 is CASSVGDETQYF. The CDR3 DNA sequence: TGTGCCAGCAGCGTAGGGGACGAGACCCAGTACTTC.

This chain links TRBV4-1 with TRBJ2-7, with 7 bases fitting TRBD2. CDR3 size: 14 residues. J gave up 3 bases and V 0 bases, and 2 bases lay outside the gene matches. Germline assignment: CDR1 MGHRA and CDR2 YSYEKL. The chain's CDR3 is CASSQEAGVYEQYF. CDR3 DNA: TGCGCCAGCAGCCAAGAGGCGGGGGTCTACGAGCAGTACTTC.

V and J are TRBV27 and TRBJ2-7, with D perhaps being TRBD1 or TRBD2 (6 bases each). The V end lost 10 bases, the J end lost 4 bases, and 17 bases lay between the germline ends. Per the germline V gene, CDR1 is MNHEY and CDR2 is SMNVEV (reference sequence). This CDR3 is built from 13 residues. The CDR3 nucleotides are TGTGCCATAGCGCCGGGGGCTTCGTACGAGCAGTACTTC. It specifies CAIAPGASYEQYF.

This sequence joins TRBV7-9 and TRBJ1-1; no reliable D call. The CDR3 extends over 13 amino acids. The V gene lost 1 base and the J gene lost 5 bases, with 8 bases spanning the gap. The germline CDR1 and CDR2 sequences are SEHNR and FQNEAQ (reference sequence). CDR3 bases: TGTGCCAGCAGCTTAGAGGTGGGGACTGAAGCTTTCTTT. As protein: CASSLEVGTEAFF.

Details on this clone: A far larger clone is a single base away, which makes a read error likely. The J gene is TRBJ2-7, the V gene TRBV6-1; 11 bases fit TRBD1. Germline-derived CDR1 and CDR2 are MNHNS and SASEGT. This CDR3 is built from 14 residues. V gave up 5 bases and J gave up 3 bases; unmatched junction bases: 3. Here the CDR3 reads CASSPGQGGYEQYF. CDR3 coding DNA: TGTGCCAGCAGTCCGGGACAGGGGGGCTACGAGCAGTACTTC.

This sequence joins TRBV7-8 and TRBJ2-1; 8 bases map to TRBD2. The CDR3 runs 15 residues. The V and J ends lost 4 bases and 4 bases, in that order; junction bases with no gene match: 6. Germline V gene lookup returns CDR1 SGHVS and CDR2 FQNEAQ. CDR3 DNA: TGTGCCAGCAGCTATCTAGCGGGCTCTTACAATGAGCAGTTCTTC. Its protein product is CASSYLAGSYNEQFF.

The V call is TRBV4-3, the J call TRBJ2-7; D is possibly TRBD2 (5 bases). Trimming took 4 bases from V and 4 from J, leaving 26 bases between them. Germline V lookup: CDR1 LGHNA, CDR2 YSLEER. The CDR3 spans 18 residues. As DNA, the CDR3 is TGCGCCAGCAGCCCAGCCCCTTCAGGCGAAGCGTCGGGGTACGAGCAGTACTTC. It codes for CASSPAPSGEASGYEQYF.

The chain recombines TRBV6-5 with TRBJ2-7, with D uncertain. The CDR3 consists of 12 residues. With 4 bases removed from V and 6 bases from J, the gap between germline ends came to 10 bases. Germline V lookup: CDR1 MNHEY, CDR2 SVGAGI. CDR3 sequence: CASSSSSAEQYF. CDR3 DNA: TGTGCCAGCAGTTCCTCCTCGGCCGAGCAGTACTTC.

The gene calls are TRBV7-6 and TRBJ1-1, with D uncertain. V shed 3 bases and J shed 0 bases, with 8 bases lying between them. Germline lookup yields CDR1 SGHVS and CDR2 FNYEAQ. The CDR3 length is 14 residues. CDR3 nucleotide sequence: TGTGCCAGCAGCTTCGACTCCCTGAACACTGAAGCTTTCTTT. Translation gives CASSFDSLNTEAFF.

The chain couples TRBV19 to TRBJ2-5; D is possibly TRBD2 (6 bases). The CDR3 sequence is 15 residues long. Trimming left V 5 bases short and J 5 bases short, with 18 bases between. Germline lookup yields CDR1 LNHDA and CDR2 SQIVND (reference sequence). CDR3 DNA sequence: TGTGCCAGTAGTCCGGCGGGGTTTAGCAGCGAGACCCAGTACTTC. Residues: CASSPAGFSSETQYF. The variable domain in full, completed from reference TRBV19 and TRBJ2-5, reads DGGITQSPKYLFRKEGQNVTLSCEQNLNHDAMYWYRQDPGQGLRLIYYSQIVNDFQKGDIAEGYSVSREKKESFPLTVTSAQKNPTAFYLCASSPAGFSSETQYFGPGTRLLVL.

This clone was found once. This chain joins TRBV5-6 and TRBJ1-1; D is possibly TRBD1 (5 bases). CDR1 is SGHDT and CDR2 is YYEEEE in the germline V gene. The CDR3 has 14 residues. The V gene lost 1 base and the J gene lost 4 bases, with 11 bases spanning the gap. The CDR3 DNA reads TGTGCCAGCAGCTTGAGGGGTTCGGGCACTGAAGCTTTCTTT. Protein: CASSLRGSGTEAFF.